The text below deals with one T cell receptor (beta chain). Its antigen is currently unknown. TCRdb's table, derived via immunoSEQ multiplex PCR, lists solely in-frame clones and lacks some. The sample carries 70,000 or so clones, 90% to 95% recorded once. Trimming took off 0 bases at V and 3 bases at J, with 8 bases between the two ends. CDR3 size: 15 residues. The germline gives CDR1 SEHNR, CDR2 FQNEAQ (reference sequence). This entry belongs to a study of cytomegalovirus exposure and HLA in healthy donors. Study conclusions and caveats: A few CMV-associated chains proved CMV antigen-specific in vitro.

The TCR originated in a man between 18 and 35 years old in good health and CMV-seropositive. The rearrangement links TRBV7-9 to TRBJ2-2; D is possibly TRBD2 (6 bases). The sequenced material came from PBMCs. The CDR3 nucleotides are TGTGCCAGCAGCTTAGCGTCTAGCGACACCGGGGAGCTGTTTTTT. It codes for CASSLASSDTGELFF. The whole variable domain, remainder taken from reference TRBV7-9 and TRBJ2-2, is DTGVSQNPRHKITKRGQNVTFRCDPISEHNRLYWYRQTLGQGPEFLTYFQNEAQLEKSRLLSDRFSAERPKGSFSTLEIQRTEQGDSAMYLCASSLASSDTGELFFGEGSRLTVL.